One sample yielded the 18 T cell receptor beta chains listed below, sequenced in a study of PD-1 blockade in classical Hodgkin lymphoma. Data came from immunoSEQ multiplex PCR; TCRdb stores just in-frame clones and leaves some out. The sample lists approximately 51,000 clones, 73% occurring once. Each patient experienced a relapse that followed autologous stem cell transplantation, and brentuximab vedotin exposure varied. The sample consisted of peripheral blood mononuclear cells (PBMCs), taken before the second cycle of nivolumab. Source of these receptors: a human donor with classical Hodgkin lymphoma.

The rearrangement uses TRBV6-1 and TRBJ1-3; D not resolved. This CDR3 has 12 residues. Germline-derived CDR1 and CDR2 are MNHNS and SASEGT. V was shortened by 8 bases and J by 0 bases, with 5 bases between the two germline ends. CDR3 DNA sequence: TGTGCCAGCGTAAGCTCTGGAAACACCATATATTTT. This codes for CASVSSGNTIYF.

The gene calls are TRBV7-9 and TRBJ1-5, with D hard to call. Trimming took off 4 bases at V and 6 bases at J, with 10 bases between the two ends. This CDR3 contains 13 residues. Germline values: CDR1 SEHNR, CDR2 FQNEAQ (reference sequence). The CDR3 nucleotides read TGTGCCAGCAGCTGGACGGCGGGTCAGCCCCAGCATTTT. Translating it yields CASSWTAGQPQHF.

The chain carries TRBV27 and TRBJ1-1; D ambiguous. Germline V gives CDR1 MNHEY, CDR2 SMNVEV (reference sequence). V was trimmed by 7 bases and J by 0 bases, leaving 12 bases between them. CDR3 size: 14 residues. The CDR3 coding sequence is TGTGCCAGCATCCGAACAGCCTTGAACACTGAAGCTTTCTTT. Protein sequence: CASIRTALNTEAFF.

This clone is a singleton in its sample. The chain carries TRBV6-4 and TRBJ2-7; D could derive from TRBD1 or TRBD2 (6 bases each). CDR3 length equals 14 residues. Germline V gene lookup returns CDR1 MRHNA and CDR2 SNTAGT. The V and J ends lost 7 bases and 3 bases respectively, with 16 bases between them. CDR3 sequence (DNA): TGTGCCAGCATATTCGGGGGCACCCACTACGAGCAGTACTTC. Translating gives CASIFGGTHYEQYF.

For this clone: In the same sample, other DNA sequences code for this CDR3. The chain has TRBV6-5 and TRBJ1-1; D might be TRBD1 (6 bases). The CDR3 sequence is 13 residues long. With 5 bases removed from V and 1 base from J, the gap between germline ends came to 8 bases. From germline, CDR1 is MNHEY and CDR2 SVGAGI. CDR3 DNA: TGTGCCAGCAGTCCGACAGGGAACACTGAAGCTTTCTTT. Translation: CASSPTGNTEAFF.

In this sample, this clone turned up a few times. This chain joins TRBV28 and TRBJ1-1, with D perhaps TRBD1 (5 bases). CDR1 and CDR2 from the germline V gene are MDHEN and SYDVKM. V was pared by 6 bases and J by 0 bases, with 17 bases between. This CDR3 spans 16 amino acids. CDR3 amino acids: CASSSIGALMNTEAFF. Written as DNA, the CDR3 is TGTGCCAGCAGCTCCATCGGGGCGCTCATGAACACTGAAGCTTTCTTT.

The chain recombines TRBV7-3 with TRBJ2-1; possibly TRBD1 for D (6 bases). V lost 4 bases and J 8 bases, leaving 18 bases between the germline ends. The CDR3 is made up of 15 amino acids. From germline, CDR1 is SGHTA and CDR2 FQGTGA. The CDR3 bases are TGTGCCAGCAGCTCTCTCAGGGGAGTTGGGCATGAGCAGTTCTTC. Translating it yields CASSSLRGVGHEQFF.

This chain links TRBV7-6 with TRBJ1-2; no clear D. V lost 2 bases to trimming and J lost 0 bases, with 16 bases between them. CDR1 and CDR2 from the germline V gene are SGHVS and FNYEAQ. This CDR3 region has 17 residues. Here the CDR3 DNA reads TGTGCCAGCAGCTTATACGAGGATCCGCGGGCTAACTATGGCTACACCTTC. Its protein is CASSLYEDPRANYGYTF.

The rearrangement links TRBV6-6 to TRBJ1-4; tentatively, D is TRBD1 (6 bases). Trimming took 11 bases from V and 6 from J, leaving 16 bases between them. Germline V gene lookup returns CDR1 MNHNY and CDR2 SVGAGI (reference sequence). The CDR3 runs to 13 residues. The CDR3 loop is CAAQWGADEKLFF. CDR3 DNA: TGTGCCGCCCAATGGGGGGCAGATGAAAAACTGTTTTTT.

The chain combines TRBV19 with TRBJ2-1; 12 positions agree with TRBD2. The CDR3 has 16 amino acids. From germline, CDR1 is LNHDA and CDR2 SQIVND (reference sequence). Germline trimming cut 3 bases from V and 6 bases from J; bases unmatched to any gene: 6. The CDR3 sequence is CASSISVLAGGNEQFF. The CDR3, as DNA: TGTGCCAGTAGTATTTCGGTACTAGCGGGAGGCAATGAGCAGTTCTTC. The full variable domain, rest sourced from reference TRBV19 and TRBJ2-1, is DGGITQSPKYLFRKEGQNVTLSCEQNLNHDAMYWYRQDPGQGLRLIYYSQIVNDFQKGDIAEGYSVSREKKESFPLTVTSAQKNPTAFYLCASSISVLAGGNEQFFGPGTRLTVL.

DNA of the CDR3: TGCGCCAGCAGCCCCCTTTTATCTCAAACGGCGCAGTATTTT. This codes for CASSPLLSQTAQYF. V is TRBV4-1 and J is TRBJ2-3; D is undetermined. This CDR3 region has 14 residues. Germline assignment: CDR1 MGHRA and CDR2 YSYEKL. Deletions cut 4 bases from V and 10 bases from J, with 18 bases between.

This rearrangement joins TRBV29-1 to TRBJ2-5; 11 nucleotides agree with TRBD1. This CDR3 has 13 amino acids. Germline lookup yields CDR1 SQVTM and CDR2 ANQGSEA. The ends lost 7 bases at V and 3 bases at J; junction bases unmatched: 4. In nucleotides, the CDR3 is TGCAGCGCCGCGGGACAGGGGGAAGAGACCCAGTACTTC. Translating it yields CSAAGQGEETQYF. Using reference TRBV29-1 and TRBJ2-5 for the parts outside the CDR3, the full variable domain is SAVISQKPSRDICQRGTSLTIQCQVDSQVTMMFWYRQQPGQSLTLIATANQGSEATYESGFVIDKFPISRPNLTFSTLTVSNMSPEDSSIYLCSAAGQGEETQYFGPGTRLLVL.

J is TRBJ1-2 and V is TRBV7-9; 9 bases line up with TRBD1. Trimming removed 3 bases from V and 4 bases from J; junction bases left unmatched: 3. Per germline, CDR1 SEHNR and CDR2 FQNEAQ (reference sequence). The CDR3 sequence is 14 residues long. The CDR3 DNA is TGTGCCAGCAGCTTTGGGACAGGGACCTATGGCTACACCTTC. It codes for CASSFGTGTYGYTF.

This CDR3 is CSVHFQGYTEAFF. CDR3 DNA: TGCAGCGTGCATTTTCAGGGCTACACTGAAGCTTTCTTT. The rearrangement links TRBV29-1 to TRBJ1-1; tentatively, D is TRBD1 (5 bases). The CDR3 has 13 amino acids. Per germline, CDR1 SQVTM and CDR2 ANQGSEA. Trimming left V 6 bases short and J 3 bases short, with 14 bases between.

In DNA form, the CDR3 reads TGTGCCAGCAGCTTGAGGAGAATGGATACGCAGTATTTT. Encoded protein: CASSLRRMDTQYF. The chain combines TRBV5-5 with TRBJ2-3; D gene uncertain. CDR1 and CDR2 (germline): SGHKS, YYEKEE (reference sequence). The V end lost 1 base, the J end lost 6 bases, and 9 bases lay between the germline ends. The CDR3 contains 13 residues.

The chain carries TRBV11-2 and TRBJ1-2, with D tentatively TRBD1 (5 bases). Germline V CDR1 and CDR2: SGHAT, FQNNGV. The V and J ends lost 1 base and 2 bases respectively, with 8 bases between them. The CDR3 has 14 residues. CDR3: CASSLGGANYGYTF. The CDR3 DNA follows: TGTGCCAGCAGCTTAGGAGGGGCGAACTATGGCTACACCTTC.

The CDR3 sequence: CASSYSTGPPNEQFF. In DNA form, the CDR3 reads TGTGCCAGCAGTTACTCTACGGGGCCCCCAAATGAGCAGTTCTTC. The genes are TRBV6-5 and TRBJ2-1, with D perhaps TRBD1 or TRBD2 (5 bases each). This CDR3 has 15 amino acids. Per germline, CDR1 MNHEY and CDR2 SVGAGI. Trimming shortened V by 0 bases and J by 7 bases, and 13 bases separated the two germline ends.

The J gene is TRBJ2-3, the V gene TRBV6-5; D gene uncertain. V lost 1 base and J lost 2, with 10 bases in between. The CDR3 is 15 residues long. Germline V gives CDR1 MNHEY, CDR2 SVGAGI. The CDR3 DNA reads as TGTGCCAGCAGTTACTTCGGCAGCACCACAGATACGCAGTATTTT. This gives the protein CASSYFGSTTDTQYF.